The 18 T cell receptor beta chains given below trace back to one sample, sequenced in a study of response to subunit inactivated influenza vaccine. TCRdb processed the RT-PCR reads anew with MiXCR; each CDR3 protein has one entry. The table shows about 800,000 distinct CDR3 sequences, with about 20% occurring only once. Sequenced here: PBMCs from blood, sampled around 5 days after vaccination. Every receptor here comes from a middle-aged man who received an inactivated influenza vaccine.

This clonotype was observed at least ten times. The CDR3 here is CASSRTGTSGELFF. The CDR3 nucleotides read TGCGCCAGCAGCCGGACCGGGACCTCCGGGGAGCTGTTTTTT. The chain is built from TRBV4-3 and TRBJ2-2; D possibly uses TRBD1 or TRBD2 (5 bases each). CDR1 and CDR2 from the germline V gene are LGHNA and YSLEER. The CDR3 is made up of 14 amino acids. With 4 bases removed from V and 6 bases from J, the gap between germline ends came to 12 bases.

This clonotype has just a few counts. The rearrangement links TRBV5-1 to TRBJ1-1; the match to TRBD1 covers 9 bases. This CDR3 comprises 14 residues. The V segment lost 7 bases and the J segment 0 bases; nucleotides outside the gene matches: 4. CDR1 is SGHRS, CDR2 YFSETQ, per germline. The CDR3 sequence is CASGGTGLNTEAFF. The CDR3 DNA follows: TGCGCCAGCGGAGGGACAGGGCTGAACACTGAAGCTTTCTTT.

Written as DNA, the CDR3 is TGTGCCACTCAGACCGGGACAGGATCGATCACCGGGGAGCTGTTTTTT. Its protein is CATQTGTGSITGELFF. This chain connects TRBV7-9 to TRBJ2-2, with 8 bases matching TRBD1. V lost 10 bases, J lost 4 bases, and 14 bases stayed unmatched. The germline V gene encodes CDR1 SEHNR and CDR2 FQNEAQ (reference sequence). The CDR3 extends over 16 amino acids.

V is TRBV7-9 and J is TRBJ2-7, with TRBD2 as a possible D gene (7 bases). Deletions cut 4 bases from V and 3 bases from J, with 19 bases between. CDR1 is SEHNR and CDR2 is FQNEAQ in the germline V gene (reference sequence). This CDR3 has 16 residues. In DNA form, the CDR3 reads TGTGCCAGCAGCTGGGGGGCTGGCGGGGGTATCTACGAGCAGTACTTC. It yields the protein CASSWGAGGGIYEQYF.

The chain has TRBV6-4 and TRBJ2-7; D could derive from TRBD1 or TRBD2 (5 bases each). Germline CDR1 MRHNA, CDR2 SNTAGT. CDR3 length: 15 residues. Trimming removed 4 bases at V and 5 bases at J, with 18 bases between. The CDR3 nucleotides are TGTGCCAGCAGTGCAGAGGGGCCCTTGTTGAACGAGCAGTACTTC. Translating it yields CASSAEGPLLNEQYF.

This clonotype was seen only a few times. The V call is TRBV20-1, the J call TRBJ2-3; TRBD2 agrees at 11 bases. The CDR3 extends over 13 amino acids. Trimming at V came to 1 base and at J to 13 bases, leaving 7 bases not matched to a gene. In germline, CDR1 is DFQATT, CDR2 SNEGSKA (reference sequence). The CDR3 here is CSARGDSGGAKYF. The CDR3 coding sequence is TGCAGTGCTAGAGGGGATAGCGGGGGGGCCAAGTATTTT.

CDR3 loop: CSVGPPLHF. The CDR3, as DNA: TGCAGCGTTGGGCCACCCCTCCACTTT. The rearrangement joins TRBV29-1 to TRBJ1-6; no reliable D call. The V and J ends lost 4 bases and 11 bases respectively, with 3 bases between them. The CDR3 sequence is 9 residues long. The germline V gene encodes CDR1 SQVTM and CDR2 ANQGSEA.

This clonotype has just a few counts. The chain is built from TRBV5-1 and TRBJ2-1; D gene uncertain. Germline V gene data show CDR1 as SGHRS and CDR2 as YFSETQ. Trimming pared 1 base from V and 7 bases from J, leaving 9 bases between. This CDR3 comprises 13 residues. CDR3 region: CASSLNTANEQFF. Here the CDR3 DNA reads TGCGCCAGCAGCTTGAACACGGCTAATGAGCAGTTCTTC.

This clonotype showed up many times. This chain uses TRBV12-3 or TRBV12-4 with TRBJ2-2; D assignment may be TRBD1 or TRBD2 (5 bases each). CDR3 length: 17 residues. The germline V and J ends were trimmed by 4 bases and 4 bases, with 19 bases remaining between them. The CDR3: CASSSLRGAALTGELFF. The CDR3 nucleotides read TGTGCCAGCAGTTCCTTGAGAGGGGCAGCACTCACCGGGGAGCTGTTTTTT.

The chain recombines TRBV27 with TRBJ1-1; the match to TRBD1 covers 8 bases. Germline CDR1 reads MNHEY; CDR2 reads SMNVEV (reference sequence). The CDR3 totals 14 residues. Unmatched junction bases numbered 4, after V lost 6 bases and J lost 1 base. In nucleotides, the CDR3 is TGTGCCAGCAGACGAGGACAGGGGAACACTGAAGCTTTCTTT. Protein: CASRRGQGNTEAFF.

This clonotype was seen more than once but under ten times. V is TRBV7-9 and J is TRBJ1-1; D is uncertain. The CDR3 length is 15 residues. With 4 bases removed from V and 0 bases from J, the gap between germline ends came to 12 bases. Germline-derived CDR1 and CDR2 are SEHNR and FQNEAQ (reference sequence). The CDR3 sequence: CASSSPSGLNTEAFF. The CDR3 DNA sequence: TGTGCCAGCAGCTCCCCTTCCGGACTGAACACTGAAGCTTTCTTT.

This rearrangement joins TRBV4-1 to TRBJ2-2; D perhaps matches TRBD2 (6 bases). In germline, CDR1 is MGHRA, CDR2 YSYEKL. The CDR3 consists of 15 residues. With 1 base removed from V and 5 bases from J, the gap between germline ends came to 11 bases. The chain's CDR3 is CASSQVSGRTGELFF. The DNA of the CDR3 is TGCGCCAGCAGCCAAGTTTCAGGGAGGACCGGGGAGCTGTTTTTT.

There are a few counts of this clonotype. This rearrangement joins TRBV28 to TRBJ2-7; no definite D call. V was cut by 5 bases and J by 4 bases, with 12 bases left in between. This CDR3 spans 13 amino acids. Germline V lookup: CDR1 MDHEN, CDR2 SYDVKM. Written as DNA, the CDR3 is TGTGCCAGCAGTCCCCGATTGGGGTACGAGCAGTACTTC. This translates into CASSPRLGYEQYF. The variable domain in full, completed from reference TRBV28 and TRBJ2-7, reads DVKVTQSSRYLVKRTGEKVFLECVQDMDHENMFWYRQDPGLGLRLIYFSYDVKMKEKGDIPEGYSVSREKKERFSLILESASTNQTSMYLCASSPRLGYEQYFGPGTRLTVT.

The rearrangement uses TRBV7-2 and TRBJ2-1; D gene ambiguous. The germline V gene encodes CDR1 SGHTA and CDR2 FQGNSA. This CDR3 spans 15 amino acids. Trimming took 1 base from V and 5 from J, leaving 12 bases between them. The DNA for the CDR3 is TGTGCCAGCAGCTTAGTGTCCGTCCCCAACAATGAGCAGTTCTTC. Translated, it gives CASSLVSVPNNEQFF. Together with reference TRBV7-2 and TRBJ2-1, the CDR3 gives the full variable domain: GAGVSQSPSNKVTEKGKDVELRCDPISGHTALYWYRQSLGQGLEFLIYFQGNSAPDKSGLPSDRFSAERTGGSVSTLTIQRTQQEDSAVYLCASSLVSVPNNEQFFGPGTRLTVL.

J is TRBJ2-7 and V is TRBV6-2 or TRBV6-3; no clear D gene. V lost 6 bases and J lost 4, with 13 bases in between. The CDR3 has 13 residues. Germline lookup yields CDR1 MNHEY and CDR2 SVGEGT. In DNA, the CDR3 is TGTGCCAGCAGCACCACCTGGGCTTACGAGCAGTACTTC. Its protein product is CASSTTWAYEQYF.

The chain employs TRBV6-2 or TRBV6-3 and TRBJ2-5; tentative D call: TRBD1 (6 bases). The V gene lost 7 bases and the J gene lost 5 bases, with 17 bases spanning the gap. The CDR3 totals 14 residues. Germline V CDR1 and CDR2: MNHEY, SVGEGT. The CDR3 coding sequence is TGTGCCAGCATCGAACAGGGTCGAGGCGAGACCCAGTACTTC. Its translation: CASIEQGRGETQYF.

The chain combines TRBV7-2 with TRBJ2-4; D gene unclear. V dropped 5 bases and J dropped 3 bases, with 17 bases sitting between them. This CDR3 has 16 amino acids. Germline CDR1 reads SGHTA; CDR2 reads FQGNSA. CDR3 DNA sequence: TGTGCCAGCAGCCACTTCCCCCGGCCGGACAAAAACATTCAGTACTTC. Protein product: CASSHFPRPDKNIQYF.

This clonotype occurred a few times. The CDR3 DNA reads as TGCAGTGCTGACTCTGGAAACACCATATATTTT. This gives the protein CSADSGNTIYF. The V gene is TRBV20-1, the J gene TRBJ1-3; D gene uncertain. The CDR3 is 11 amino acids. Germline V gives CDR1 DFQATT, CDR2 SNEGSKA (reference sequence). Trimming cost V 5 bases and J 0 bases, with 2 bases left between them.